Below, 3 T cell receptor beta chains from the same sample are listed, as sequenced in a study of blood T cell repertoires in COVID-19. Data came from immunoSEQ multiplex PCR; TCRdb stores just in-frame clones and leaves some out. The sample comprises tens of thousands of clones, around 80% of which are singletons, and 7% rests with the top ten. Material: peripheral blood. Receptors originate from a man between 65 and 80 years old with acute or convalescent COVID-19.

This chain joins TRBV27 and TRBJ2-7; D not certain. This CDR3 is built from 15 residues. The germline V and J ends were trimmed by 5 bases and 0 bases, with 14 bases remaining between them. Germline V gene lookup returns CDR1 MNHEY and CDR2 SMNVEV (reference sequence). The CDR3 region has the DNA TGTGCCAGCAGTCTATACCCCCCCGGCTCCTACGAGCAGTACTTC. This translates into CASSLYPPGSYEQYF.

The chain employs TRBV3-1 (or the pseudogene TRBV3-2) and TRBJ1-2, with a weak D call TRBD1 (5 bases). Trimming took 3 bases from V and 4 from J, leaving 15 bases between them. CDR1 and CDR2 (germline): LGHDT, YNNKEL (reference sequence). The CDR3 contains 15 residues. The CDR3 sequence: CASSHLGGSSYGYTF. As DNA, the CDR3 is TGTGCCAGCAGCCACCTTGGGGGGAGTTCCTATGGCTACACCTTC.

The rearrangement uses TRBV5-6 and TRBJ1-1, with 9 bases that match TRBD1. In germline, CDR1 is SGHDT, CDR2 YYEEEE. The CDR3 consists of 13 residues. V lost 4 bases, J lost 4 bases, and 2 bases stayed unmatched. The CDR3 DNA sequence: TGTGCCAGCAGCATGACAGGGGGCACTGAAGCTTTCTTT. Translated: CASSMTGGTEAFF.